Listed below are T cell receptor beta chains from one sample, sequenced in a study of blood T cell repertoires in COVID-19. Clones were read by immunoSEQ multiplex PCR, and TCRdb kept only the in-frame ones, dropping some. The table lists some 130,000 clones, approximately 89% of them singletons, with around 10% in the top ten. The specimen sequenced was peripheral blood. These receptors came from a woman in her sixties or seventies with COVID-19, enrolled during active disease. Both conserved end residues are part of each CDR3. D genes are given only for firm matches. The size of a clone is reported for some rows only, either as once, few or many, or as a class for expanded clones.

D gene	clone size	V gene	J gene	CDR3 DNA	CDR3 protein
-	-	TRBV5-4	TRBJ2-7	TGTGCCAGCAGCCGGGACAACTCCTACGAGCAGTACTTC	CASSRDNSYEQYF
TRBD1	once	TRBV6-4	TRBJ1-2	TGTGCCAGCAGTGCCAAAGGGACAGGTCATTCCCAGGGCTACACCTTC	CASSAKGTGHSQGYTF
TRBD1	-	TRBV28	TRBJ1-2	TGTGCCAGCAGGAAAAACAGGGGGCCTGGCTACACCTTC	CASRKNRGPGYTF
TRBD1	-	TRBV6-6	TRBJ2-2	TGTGCCAGCAGTCCACAGGGGGCTAACACCGGGGAGCTGTTTTTT	CASSPQGANTGELFF
-	-	TRBV28	TRBJ1-1	TGTGCCGTCGGCGGGAACACTGAAGCTTTCTTT	CAVGGNTEAFF
TRBD1	-	TRBV10-3	TRBJ2-3	TGTGCCATCAGTGCAAGTCCCGGGACAGGCTCGGGGACAGATACGCAGTATTTT	CAISASPGTGSGTDTQYF
TRBD1	-	TRBV6-2/TRBV6-3	TRBJ1-5	TGTGCCAGCAGTTATTCCAGGGGGAATCAGCCCCAGCATTTT	CASSYSRGNQPQHF
-	-	TRBV7-2	TRBJ2-7	TGTGCCAGCAGCTTAGCAGGTAGCTCGCACTTC	CASSLAGSSHF
-	once	TRBV7-8	TRBJ2-5	TGTGCCAGCAGCTTCCCCCTAGCGCGGGAGACCCAGTACTTC	CASSFPLARETQYF
-	few	TRBV11-1	TRBJ2-1	TGTGCCAGCAGCCCCCCGCGTATAGTTTCCTACAATGAGCAGTTCTTC	CASSPPRIVSYNEQFF
-	-	TRBV28	TRBJ1-5	TGTGCCAGCAGTTTTGGTGGGGGGGTCGGCCAGCCCCAGCATTTT	CASSFGGGVGQPQHF
-	-	TRBV7-2	TRBJ2-7	TGTGCCAGCAGCCCAAGAGGCTACGAGCAGTACTTC	CASSPRGYEQYF
-	-	TRBV23-1	TRBJ1-2	TGCGCCAGCAGCAGACAGTTCCGTCCTGACTATGGCTACACCTTC	CASSRQFRPDYGYTF
TRBD1	-	TRBV10-3	TRBJ1-1	TGTGCCATCAGTGAGTCTACGTCGACAGGGGGCTCTGAAGCTTTCTTT	CAISESTSTGGSEAFF
-	-	TRBV28	TRBJ1-2	TGTGCCAGCATCCCTGCGGGCAGGGACATCCCCCTCTACTATGGCTACACCTTC	CASIPAGRDIPLYYGYTF
-	-	TRBV28	TRBJ1-4	TGTGCCAGCAGTTATCTGACAGGAGGTTTTTCAGCGAATGAAAAACTGTTTTTT	CASSYLTGGFSANEKLFF
TRBD2	few	TRBV5-1	TRBJ2-5	TGCGCCAGCAGCTCCGGTAGCGGGGGGGCCTTTGAGACCCAGTACTTC	CASSSGSGGAFETQYF
-	-	TRBV5-1	TRBJ1-6	TGCGCCAGCAGCTTGTCAGGGTTCGACTATAATTCACCCCTCCACTTT	CASSLSGFDYNSPLHF
-	-	TRBV7-7	TRBJ2-5	TGTGCCAGCAGCTTACAACCCGGGGGAGAGACCCAGTACTTC	CASSLQPGGETQYF
-	once	TRBV4-1	TRBJ2-2	TGCGCCAGCAGCTTGGGCCCGGCAGGCCCGAACACCGGGGAGCTGTTTTTT	CASSLGPAGPNTGELFF
TRBD2	few	TRBV5-1	TRBJ2-1	TGCGCCAGCAGGGGGAAGCTAGCGGAGTACAATGAGCAGTTCTTC	CASRGKLAEYNEQFF
-	-	TRBV28	TRBJ1-2	TGTGCCAGCAGTTTAGGAGGCCGCAGCTACACCTTC	CASSLGGRSYTF
-	-	TRBV29-1	TRBJ1-1	TGCAGCGTGCCAGGGTTAGGAAGCACTGAAGCTTTCTTT	CSVPGLGSTEAFF
TRBD2	-	TRBV7-2	TRBJ2-7	TGTGCCAGCAGCCCCCAGCGGGGGACCTACGAGCAGTACTTC	CASSPQRGTYEQYF